This T cell receptor beta chain was obtained from a study of cytomegalovirus exposure and HLA in healthy donors. For the study at large: Some 85 million unique TCRs from HLA-typed donors were held in an early data release.

Findings of the study overall: Prior analysis indicated that the majority of TCR beta V segments exhibited productivity approximately 90% or approximately 30% of the time. Most CMV-associated TCR beta chains were later found to appear HLA-restricted.

V lost 3 bases and J lost 6, with 6 bases in between. This CDR3 spans 13 amino acids. Germline-derived CDR1 and CDR2 are MNHNS and SASEGT. Worth noting for this clone: The antigen is unknown.

PCR used 60 Vbeta primers and 13 Jbeta primers. The protocol was immunoSEQ multiplex PCR, while the TCRdb copy is restricted to in-frame clones and leaves out a portion. Seen here are roughly 98,000 clones, more than 70% observed once, and the top ten hold less than 10%. The chain uses TRBV6-1 and TRBJ1-6; TRBD1 might be the D (6 bases). Sequencing input: PBMCs. This receptor was identified in a female donor in good health and CMV-seronegative. The CDR3 spells CASSDRGNSPLHF. CDR3 in DNA: TGTGCCAGCAGTGACAGGGGTAATTCACCCCTCCACTTT.